This TCR beta chain was retrieved from a study of Ad26.COV2.S vaccination and SARS-CoV-2 variants. Study-level points and caveats: Ad26.COV2.S recipients had broader spike-specific TCRs (P = 0.0014).

Treatment specified: some 19 received Ad26.COV2.S at low or high dose, single or two shots; about 5 received placebo; per-sample allocation not given. Collection of the samples took place on day 63 after the first injection of vaccine or placebo. For this clone: The antigen is unknown.

Here immunoSEQ multiplex PCR was the method, and the copy in TCRdb shows in-frame clones only, minus some. This sample carries 440,000 or so clones, about 92% of them seen once, and the ten largest clones take roughly 3.9%. Sequenced material: peripheral blood, taken in a trial of Ad26.COV2.S vaccine versus placebo. The receptor was derived from a person aged 18-60 years who received the Ad26.COV2.S COVID-19 vaccine or a placebo.

DNA for the CDR3: TGTGCCATCAGGCGAGTTGCCAGCGGGGACCAGAGGGGACTCTACGAGCAGTACTTC. As protein: CAIRRVASGDQRGLYEQYF. This chain uses TRBV10-3 with TRBJ2-7; TRBD2 matches at 7 bases. This CDR3 contains 19 residues. With 6 bases clipped from V and 3 bases from J, the junction kept 23 bases outside the gene matches. From germline, CDR1 is ENHRY and CDR2 SYGVKD.